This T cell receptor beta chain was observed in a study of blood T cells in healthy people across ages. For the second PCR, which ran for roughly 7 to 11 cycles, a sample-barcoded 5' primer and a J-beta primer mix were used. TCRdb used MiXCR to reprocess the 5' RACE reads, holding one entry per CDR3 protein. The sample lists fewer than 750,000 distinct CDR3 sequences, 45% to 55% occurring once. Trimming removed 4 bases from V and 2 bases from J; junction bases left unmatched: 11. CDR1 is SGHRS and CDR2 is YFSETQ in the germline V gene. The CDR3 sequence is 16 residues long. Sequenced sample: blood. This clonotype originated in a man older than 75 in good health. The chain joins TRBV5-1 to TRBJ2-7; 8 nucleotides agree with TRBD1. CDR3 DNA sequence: TGCGCCAGCAGCCCCATTACAGGGGGTCTTACCTACGAGCAGTACTTC. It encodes CASSPITGGLTYEQYF.